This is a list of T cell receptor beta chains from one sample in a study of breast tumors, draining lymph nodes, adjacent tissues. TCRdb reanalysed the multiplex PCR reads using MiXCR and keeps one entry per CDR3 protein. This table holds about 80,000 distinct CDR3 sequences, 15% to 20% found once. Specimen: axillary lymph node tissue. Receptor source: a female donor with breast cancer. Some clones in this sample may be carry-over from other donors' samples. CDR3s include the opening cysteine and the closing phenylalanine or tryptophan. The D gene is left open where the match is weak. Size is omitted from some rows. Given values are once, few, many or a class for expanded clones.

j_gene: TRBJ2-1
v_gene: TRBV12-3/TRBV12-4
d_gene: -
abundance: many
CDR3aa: CASRGRSSEQFF
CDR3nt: TGTGCCAGCAGGGGGAGAAGCAGCGAGCAGTTCTTC

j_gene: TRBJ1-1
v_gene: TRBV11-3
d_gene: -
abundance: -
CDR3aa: CASSVSGEGTEAFF
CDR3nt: TGTGCCAGCAGCGTCTCAGGGGAGGGCACTGAAGCTTTCTTT

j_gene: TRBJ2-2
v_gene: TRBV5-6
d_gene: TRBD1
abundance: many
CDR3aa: CASSLGTLGQGEDTGELFF
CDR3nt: TGTGCCAGCAGCTTGGGGACCCTTGGACAGGGGGAAGACACCGGGGAGCTGTTTTTT

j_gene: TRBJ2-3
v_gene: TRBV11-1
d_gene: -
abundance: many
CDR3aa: CASTQLTGGTDTQYF
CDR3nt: TGTGCCAGCACCCAACTTACTGGGGGAACAGATACGCAGTATTTT

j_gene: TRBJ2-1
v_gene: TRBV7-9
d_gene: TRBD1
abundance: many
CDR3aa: CASSLQGAATKYNEQFF
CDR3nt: TGTGCCAGCAGCTTACAGGGGGCCGCCACAAAATACAATGAGCAGTTCTTC

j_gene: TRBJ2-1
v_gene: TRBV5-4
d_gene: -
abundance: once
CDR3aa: CASSIRGRLNEQFF
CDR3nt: TGTGCCAGCAGCATACGGGGGAGGTTAAATGAGCAGTTCTTC

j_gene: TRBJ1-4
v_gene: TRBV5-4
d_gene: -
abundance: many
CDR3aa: CASSLNIAPNEKLFF
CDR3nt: TGTGCCAGCAGCTTGAATATAGCACCTAATGAAAAACTGTTTTTT

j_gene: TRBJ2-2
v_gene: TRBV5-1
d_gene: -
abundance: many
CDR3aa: CASSLAPGITGELFF
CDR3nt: TGCGCCAGCAGCTTGGCGCCGGGTATCACCGGGGAGCTGTTTTTT

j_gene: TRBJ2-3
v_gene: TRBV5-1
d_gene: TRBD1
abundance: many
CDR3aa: CASSNGQGGTDTQYF
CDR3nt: TGCGCCAGCAGCAACGGACAGGGTGGCACAGATACGCAGTATTTT

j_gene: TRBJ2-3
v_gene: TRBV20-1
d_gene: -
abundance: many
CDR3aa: CSARVRTRDTQYF
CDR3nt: TGCAGTGCTAGGGTCCGAACTAGGGATACGCAGTATTTT

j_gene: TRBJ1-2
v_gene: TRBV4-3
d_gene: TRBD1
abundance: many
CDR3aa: CASSQVWGDRGYTF
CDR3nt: TGCGCCAGCAGCCAAGTTTGGGGGGACAGGGGATACACCTTC

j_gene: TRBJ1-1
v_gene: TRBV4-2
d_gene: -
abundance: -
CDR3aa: CASSQEAGTEAFF
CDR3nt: TGTGCCAGCAGCCAAGAGGCGGGCACTGAAGCTTTCTTT

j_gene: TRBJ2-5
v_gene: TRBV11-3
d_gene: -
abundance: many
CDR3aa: CASSLDHGGRTQYF
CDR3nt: TGTGCCAGCAGCTTAGATCACGGCGGCCGGACCCAGTACTTC